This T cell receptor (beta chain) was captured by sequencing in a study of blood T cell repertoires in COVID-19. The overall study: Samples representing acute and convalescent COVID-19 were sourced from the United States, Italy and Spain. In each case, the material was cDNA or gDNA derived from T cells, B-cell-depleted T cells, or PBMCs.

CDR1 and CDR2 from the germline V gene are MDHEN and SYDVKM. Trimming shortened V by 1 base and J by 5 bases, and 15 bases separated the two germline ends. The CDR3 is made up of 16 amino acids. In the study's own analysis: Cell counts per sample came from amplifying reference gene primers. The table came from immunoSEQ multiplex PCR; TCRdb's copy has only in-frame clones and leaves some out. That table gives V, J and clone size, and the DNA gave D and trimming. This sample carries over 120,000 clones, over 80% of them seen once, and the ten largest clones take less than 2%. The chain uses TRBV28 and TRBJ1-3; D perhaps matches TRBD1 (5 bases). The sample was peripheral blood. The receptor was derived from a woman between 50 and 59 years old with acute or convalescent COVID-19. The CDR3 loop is CASSLYQGSVRNTIYF. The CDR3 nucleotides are TGTGCCAGCAGTTTATATCAGGGTTCGGTTAGAAACACCATATATTTT.